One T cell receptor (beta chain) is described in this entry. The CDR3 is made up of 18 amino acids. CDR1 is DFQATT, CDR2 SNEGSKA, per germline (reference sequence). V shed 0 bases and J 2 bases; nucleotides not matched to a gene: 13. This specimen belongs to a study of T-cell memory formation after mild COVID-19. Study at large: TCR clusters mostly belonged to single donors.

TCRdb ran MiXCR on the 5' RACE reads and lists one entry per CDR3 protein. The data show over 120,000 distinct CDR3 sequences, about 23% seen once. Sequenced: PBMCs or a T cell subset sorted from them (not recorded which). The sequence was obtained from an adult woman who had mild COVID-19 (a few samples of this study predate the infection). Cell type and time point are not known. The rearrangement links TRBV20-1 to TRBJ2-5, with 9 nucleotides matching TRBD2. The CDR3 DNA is TGCAGTGCTAGAGACGGGACTAGCTATCTCCGGGGGCAAGAGACCCAGTACTTC. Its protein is CSARDGTSYLRGQETQYF.